This T cell receptor (beta chain) was captured in a study of blood T cells in healthy people across ages (dated by TCRdb to the mid-2010s). Background for the entire study: In model experiments, roughly one uniquely barcoded TCR beta cDNA molecule per two T cells was captured by template switching. The study measured age-related changes in TCR beta repertoire diversity using deep sequencing normalized with unique cDNA molecular identifiers. Four age groups were formed from the donors: young (average around 15 years), middle-aged (approximately 40), aged (about 68) and long-lived (about 80). To avoid experimental bias, donors of different ages were distributed randomly across sequencing lanes. Using the same blood draw, the study looked at two additional independent replicas of 1 million unique cDNA reads for two donors, one aged 18 to 30 and the other aged 80 or older. Broad study findings and their caveats: The percentage of naive T cells measured by flow cytometry correlated strongly with observed TCR beta diversity. Compared with the aged group, the long-lived group had more naive CD4+ T cells, fewer expanded clones and increased TCR diversity, a pattern suggesting age selection. Estimates of total diversity based on one million sequenced T cells were regarded as lower bounds and as underestimates. Since profiling was done on bulk unsorted PBMCs, naive and antigen-experienced compartments could not be conclusively compared. Observed TCR beta diversity per million T cells fell roughly linearly with age, and a significant reduction was already apparent by age roughly 41. Because the CMV infection status of the donors was unknown, age-related changes in expanded clonotypes may potentially have been confounded.

This clonotype was recorded a few times. Its antigen is unknown. The sample holds no much larger clone one base away, and base qualities are not on file. CDR1 and CDR2, per the germline V gene, are MNHEY and SVGAGI. Its CDR3 holds 14 amino acids, cysteine through phenylalanine. Only the CDR3 region is kept as DNA, spanning 42 bases read in frame from base 1. From V the trimming removes 5 bases and from J it removes 2 bases, while the gene matches leave 2 bases of the junction unaccounted for. The donors were a few dozen Caucasian individuals from Russia, aged roughly 6 to 100 years, who were systemically healthy. Around 10 milliliters of peripheral blood were drawn from each donor into EDTA-treated Vacutainer tubes. Ficoll-Paque density-gradient centrifugation was used to isolate PBMCs, with at least 6 million per sample. Total RNA was extracted from PBMCs with Trizol reagent, with at least 6 micrograms obtained per sample. Naive CD45RAhigh/CD27high T cell percentages were measured by flow cytometry on a PBMC aliquot from every donor.

The library was generated by 5' RACE. Sequencing was performed on an Illumina HiSeq 2500. A second PCR of about 6 to 12 cycles was run with a J-beta primer mix and a sample-barcoded 5' primer. Each TCR beta cDNA molecule received a unique molecular identifier from a template-switch 5' adaptor carrying 12 random nucleotides. Each sample yielded at least 2.5 million CDR3-containing paired-end reads. All of the RNA was converted into first-strand cDNA using the Mint cDNA synthesis kit, with a TRBC-specific oligonucleotide serving as the primer. After uracil-DNA glycosylase treatment, a first 18-cycle PCR used universal primers M1SS and BC2_uni_R on all cDNA. In the authors' own workflow: For normalization, 1 million high-quality reads were randomly selected from each sample, with every read carrying a distinct molecular identifier. Instead of being binned into consensus sequences, reads that shared molecular identifiers were thrown out. MiTCR, with a Q25 quality threshold and the strictest error-elimination algorithm, was used for CDR3 identification, clonotype clustering and error correction. A nonparametric unseen species model with Euler transformation was used to estimate a lower bound on total TCR beta diversity. TCRdb reprocessed the public reads (quality trimming at Q25 with fastp, clone calling with MiXCR) and kept in-frame beta chains. A single entry per CDR3 protein holds the most common genes and DNA from its merged rows. Here the V and J calls rest on TCRdb's processing, not on the authors' analysis. The sample table lists about 1.1 million distinct CDR3 sequences, more than 30% of them with a count of one. Of the sample, approximately 14% falls within the top ten clones.

The sample comprised blood. The TCR originated in a man between 18 and 35 years old in good health. The sequence is built from TRBV6-5 and TRBJ2-7; 11 central nucleotides agree with TRBD2. The nucleotides are TGTGCCAGCAGTCGACTAGCGGGGACCTACGAGCAGTACTTC. It encodes CASSRLAGTYEQYF.